One sample yielded the 24 T cell receptor beta chains listed below, sequenced in a study of CD8+ T cells in alopecia areata. Following RNA extraction, reverse transcription yielded cDNA that acted as the sequencing template. Produced via immunoSEQ multiplex PCR; TCRdb's table is partial and in-frame only. The data hold under 150,000 clones, with 75% to 85% observed a single time. Indicated treatment: oral pan-JAK inhibitor, 5-10 mg twice daily. The specimen was CD8+ T cells sorted from blood, collected at week 4, from a patient treated with tofacitinib. These receptors all stem from a human donor with alopecia areata.

The CDR3 DNA follows: TGTGCCAGCAGCTCCGGACAGGGATTGTACGAGCAGTACTTC. This translates into CASSSGQGLYEQYF. V usage is TRBV7-9 and J usage is TRBJ2-7; 8 bases are shared with TRBD1. The V gene end was trimmed by 4 bases and the J gene end by 4 bases; junction bases not matched to a gene: 6. Germline V gives CDR1 SEHNR, CDR2 FQNEAQ (reference sequence). The CDR3 is 14 amino acids.

The chain recombines TRBV30 with TRBJ2-7; D might be TRBD1 (6 bases). Between the trimmed V and J ends, which lost 3 bases and 0 bases, there was a span of 15 bases. There are 15 residues in the CDR3. Germline V gene lookup returns CDR1 GTSNPN and CDR2 SVGIG (reference sequence). CDR3 loop: CAWSAGAAISYEQYF. In DNA, the CDR3 is TGTGCCTGGAGCGCAGGGGCGGCTATCTCCTACGAGCAGTACTTC.

The V gene is TRBV29-1, the J gene TRBJ2-7, with 7 bases matching TRBD2. Unmatched junction bases numbered 10, after V lost 3 bases and J lost 2 bases. CDR1 and CDR2 from the germline V gene are SQVTM and ANQGSEA. The CDR3 is 15 amino acids. The CDR3 is CSVEDDYGGAYEQYF. In nucleotides, the CDR3 is TGCAGCGTTGAGGACGACTATGGGGGGGCCTACGAGCAGTACTTC.

The chain recombines TRBV10-2 with TRBJ2-5; D is uncertain. Deletions cut 3 bases from V and 1 base from J, with 6 bases between. The CDR3 extends over 13 amino acids. Germline V gene sequence: CDR1 WSHSY, CDR2 SAAADI. The CDR3 sequence is CASSDAIQETQYF. The CDR3 nucleotides read TGCGCCAGCAGTGATGCGATCCAAGAGACCCAGTACTTC.

The rearrangement links TRBV30 to TRBJ2-3; the match to TRBD2 covers 13 bases. Trimming at V came to 8 bases and at J to 0 bases, leaving 5 bases not matched to a gene. Per germline, CDR1 GTSNPN and CDR2 SVGIG (reference sequence). The CDR3 has 15 amino acids. The CDR3 sequence is CAGTSGGASTDTQYF. The CDR3 nucleotides read TGTGCCGGTACTAGCGGGGGGGCTAGCACAGATACGCAGTATTTT.

The chain couples TRBV29-1 to TRBJ2-3; 10 bases line up with TRBD2. Germline CDR1 SQVTM, CDR2 ANQGSEA. The CDR3 consists of 19 residues. With 0 bases clipped from V and 4 bases from J, the junction kept 16 bases outside the gene matches. CDR3: CSVEDRTSGVDFQADTQYF. The DNA for the CDR3 is TGCAGCGTTGAAGATCGCACTAGCGGGGTCGATTTTCAAGCAGATACGCAGTATTTT.

A single count supports this clone. The V gene is TRBV4-1, the J gene TRBJ2-2, with 7 bases aligning to TRBD1. Unmatched junction bases numbered 8, after V lost 2 bases and J lost 5 bases. The CDR3 length is 16 residues. Germline-derived CDR1 and CDR2 are MGHRA and YSYEKL. The CDR3: CASSQYPDRATGELFF. The CDR3 DNA is TGCGCCAGCAGCCAATATCCAGACAGGGCGACCGGGGAGCTGTTTTTT.

The chain is built from TRBV10-3 and TRBJ1-2, with a weak D call TRBD1 (6 bases). Germline CDR1 reads ENHRY; CDR2 reads SYGVKD. The CDR3 length is 16 residues. V dropped 3 bases and J dropped 3 bases, with 17 bases sitting between them. The CDR3 bases are TGTGCCATCAGTGAATCCGGGACACAGAATTACTATGGCTACACCTTC. Encoded protein: CAISESGTQNYYGYTF.

The chain joins TRBV4-1 to TRBJ2-7; maybe TRBD2 (5 bases). V was clipped by 4 bases and J by 4 bases, with 14 bases between them. CDR1 is MGHRA and CDR2 is YSYEKL in the germline V gene. This CDR3 has 14 amino acids. The CDR3 sequence: CASSLGSGDYEQYF. CDR3 nucleotides: TGCGCCAGCAGCCTAGGGAGCGGCGATTACGAGCAGTACTTC.

The chain carries TRBV7-9 and TRBJ2-1, with D maybe TRBD2 (5 bases). V was trimmed by 4 bases and J by 5 bases, leaving 15 bases between them. This CDR3 is 15 amino acids long. CDR1 is SEHNR and CDR2 is FQNEAQ in the germline V gene (reference sequence). In DNA, the CDR3 is TGTGCCAGCAGCTCAGAGGGCAGTTATAACAATGAGCAGTTCTTC. This translates into CASSSEGSYNNEQFF.

The rearrangement uses TRBV7-8 and TRBJ2-3, with 7 bases fitting TRBD1. V lost 4 bases to trimming and J lost 0 bases; unmatched junction nucleotides: 7. This CDR3 contains 16 residues. Germline CDR1 is SGHVS and CDR2 is FQNEAQ. This chain's CDR3 is CASSSGTVVSTDTQYF. CDR3 nucleotide sequence: TGTGCCAGCAGCTCTGGGACAGTAGTTAGCACAGATACGCAGTATTTT.

The chain links TRBV19 to TRBJ1-6; D is undetermined. V was cut by 5 bases and J by 7 bases, with 6 bases left in between. The germline V gene has CDR1 LNHDA and CDR2 SQIVND (reference sequence). This CDR3 is built from 12 residues. CDR3 sequence (DNA): TGTGCCAGTAGTCTCGGAAATTCACCCCTCCACTTT. Its protein is CASSLGNSPLHF.

The V call is TRBV2, the J call TRBJ2-7, with 12 nucleotides matching TRBD2. The germline V gene has CDR1 SNHLY and CDR2 FYNNEI. J gave up 6 bases and V 5 bases, and 11 bases lay outside the gene matches. The CDR3 has 16 residues. The CDR3 region has the DNA TGTGCCAGCAGTCCCGAAGGACTAGCGGGGCCCCGCGAGCAGTACTTC. It translates to CASSPEGLAGPREQYF.

The chain recombines TRBV5-4 with TRBJ2-3; TRBD2 aligns across 8 bases. CDR3 length: 14 amino acids. CDR1 and CDR2 from the germline V gene are SGHNT and YYREEE (reference sequence). J lost 4 bases, V lost 6 bases, and 7 bases had no gene match. The CDR3: CASTPGGVADTQYF. CDR3 nucleotide sequence: TGTGCCAGCACCCCGGGAGGGGTAGCAGATACGCAGTATTTT.

As concerns this clone: Other DNA variants within this sample encode the same CDR3. The V call is TRBV7-9, the J call TRBJ2-5, with a weak D call TRBD2 (5 bases). CDR1 is SEHNR, CDR2 FQNEAQ, per germline (reference sequence). Trimming cost V 5 bases and J 1 base, with 11 bases left between them. The CDR3 covers 14 residues. DNA of the CDR3: TGTGCCAGCAGCCGACAAGGACTCCAAGAGACCCAGTACTTC. It is translated as CASSRQGLQETQYF.

This chain connects TRBV30 to TRBJ2-5; D is perhaps TRBD1 (5 bases). The DNA end is more similar to TRBJ2-7, so the J call may be wrong. Germline V gene data show CDR1 as GTSNPN and CDR2 as SVGIG (reference sequence). This CDR3 is built from 12 residues. The DNA for the CDR3 is TGTGCCTGGAGCCCCGACAGCTACGAGCAGTACTTC. Encoded protein: CAWSPDSYEQYF.

J is TRBJ2-5 and V is TRBV27; 7 bases line up with TRBD1. The DNA end favors TRBJ2-7, so the J call may be wrong. The CDR3 consists of 14 residues. Looked up from germline, CDR1 is MNHEY and CDR2 is SMNVEV (reference sequence). The DNA for the CDR3 is TGTGCCAGCAGAGCGGACAGGAGCTCCTACGAGCAGTACTTC. It yields the protein CASRADRSSYEQYF.

The chain employs TRBV30 and TRBJ2-7, with unresolved D. The CDR3 is made up of 15 amino acids. CDR1 and CDR2 (germline): GTSNPN, SVGIG (reference sequence). V was clipped by 1 base and J by 2 bases, with 15 bases between them. The CDR3 bases are TGTGCCTGGAGTGGTAAAACTTCCCAGCCCTACGAGCAGTACTTC. Protein: CAWSGKTSQPYEQYF.

The chain combines TRBV5-6 with TRBJ2-2; the D gene is possibly TRBD1 (5 bases). This CDR3 region has 15 residues. Deletions cut 6 bases from V and 3 bases from J, with 15 bases between. Germline V lookup: CDR1 SGHDT, CDR2 YYEEEE. The CDR3 sequence is CASILRGWDTGELFF. The CDR3 DNA sequence: TGTGCCAGCATCCTAAGGGGATGGGACACCGGGGAGCTGTTTTTT. Based on the CDR3 plus reference TRBV5-6 and TRBJ2-2, the full variable domain is DAGVTQSPTHLIKTRGQQVTLRCSPKSGHDTVSWYQQALGQGPQFIFQYYEEEERQRGNFPDRFSGHQFPNYSSELNVNALLLGDSALYLCASILRGWDTGELFFGEGSRLTVL.

This chain joins TRBV29-1 and TRBJ2-7, with D tentatively TRBD2 (5 bases). V shed 5 bases and J shed 5 bases, with 13 bases lying between them. The germline gives CDR1 SQVTM, CDR2 ANQGSEA. CDR3 size: 12 residues. CDR3 bases: TGCAGCGTTATTGAGGGTCTCAACGAGCAGTACTTC. Its protein is CSVIEGLNEQYF.

The chain recombines TRBV29-1 with TRBJ1-1; D not resolved. Germline CDR1 and CDR2: SQVTM and ANQGSEA. The CDR3 has 9 amino acids. Trimming took off 7 bases at V and 11 bases at J, with 11 bases between the two ends. The CDR3 sequence is CSASGGAFF. The CDR3 DNA reads TGCAGCGCCAGCGGTGGCGCTTTCTTT.

The chain joins TRBV5-4 to TRBJ1-1; perhaps TRBD1 as D (5 bases). Trimming took 1 base from V and 0 from J, leaving 10 bases between them. This CDR3 has 15 amino acids. Per germline, CDR1 SGHNT and CDR2 YYREEE (reference sequence). The CDR3 here is CASSLLAGLNTEAFF. Written as DNA, the CDR3 is TGTGCCAGCAGCTTGCTGGCGGGGCTGAACACTGAAGCTTTCTTT.

The CDR3 loop is CATSRDDRDRMNTEAFF. The CDR3 bases are TGTGCCACCAGCAGGGATGATAGGGACAGGATGAACACTGAAGCTTTCTTT. This chain links TRBV15 with TRBJ1-1; TRBD1 aligns across 8 bases. V was pared by 3 bases and J by 0 bases, with 9 bases of the junction left unmatched. The V gene's germline CDR1 is LNHNV and CDR2 YYDKDF (reference sequence). CDR3 length: 17 amino acids.

J is TRBJ1-2 and V is TRBV29-1; D gene unclear. The germline V gene encodes CDR1 SQVTM and CDR2 ANQGSEA. This CDR3 region has 11 residues. Trimming left V 4 bases short and J 8 bases short, with 11 bases between. This CDR3 reads CSVVNSRGYTF. The CDR3 nucleotides read TGCAGCGTTGTGAACTCGCGAGGCTACACCTTC.